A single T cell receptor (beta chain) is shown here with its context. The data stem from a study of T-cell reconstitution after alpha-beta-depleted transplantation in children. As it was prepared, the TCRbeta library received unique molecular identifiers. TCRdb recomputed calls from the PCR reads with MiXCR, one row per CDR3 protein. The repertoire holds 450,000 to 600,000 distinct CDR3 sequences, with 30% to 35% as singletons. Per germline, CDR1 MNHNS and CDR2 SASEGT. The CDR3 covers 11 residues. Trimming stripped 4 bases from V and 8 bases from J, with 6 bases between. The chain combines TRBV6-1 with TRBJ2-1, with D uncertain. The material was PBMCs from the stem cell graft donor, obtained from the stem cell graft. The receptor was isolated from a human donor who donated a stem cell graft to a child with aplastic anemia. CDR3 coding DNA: TGTGCCAGCAGTGCGTTCGATGAGCAGTTCTTC. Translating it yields CASSAFDEQFF.